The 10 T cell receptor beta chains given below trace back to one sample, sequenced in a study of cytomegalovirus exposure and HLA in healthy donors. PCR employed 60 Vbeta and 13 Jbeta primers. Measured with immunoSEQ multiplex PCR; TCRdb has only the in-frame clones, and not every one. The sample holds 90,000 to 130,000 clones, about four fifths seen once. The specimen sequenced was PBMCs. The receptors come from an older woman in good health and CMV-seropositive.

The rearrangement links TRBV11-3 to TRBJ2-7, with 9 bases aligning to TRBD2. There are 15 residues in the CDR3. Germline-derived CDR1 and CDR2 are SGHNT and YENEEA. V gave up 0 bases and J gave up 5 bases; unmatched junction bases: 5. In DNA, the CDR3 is TGTGCCAGCAGCTTAGATGGGACTAGCTTTGACGAGCAGTACTTC. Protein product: CASSLDGTSFDEQYF.

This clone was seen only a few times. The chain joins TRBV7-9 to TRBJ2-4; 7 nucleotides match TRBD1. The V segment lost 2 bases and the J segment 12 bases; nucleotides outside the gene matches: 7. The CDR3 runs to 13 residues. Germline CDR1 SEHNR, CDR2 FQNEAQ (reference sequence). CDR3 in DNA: TGTGCCAGCAGCTTAAGGGACAGAATTGCTCAGTACTTC. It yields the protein CASSLRDRIAQYF. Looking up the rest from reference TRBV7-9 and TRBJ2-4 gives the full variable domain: DTGVSQNPRHKITKRGQNVTFRCDPISEHNRLYWYRQTLGQGPEFLTYFQNEAQLEKSRLLSDRFSAERPKGSFSTLEIQRTEQGDSAMYLCASSLRDRIAQYFGAGTRLSVL.

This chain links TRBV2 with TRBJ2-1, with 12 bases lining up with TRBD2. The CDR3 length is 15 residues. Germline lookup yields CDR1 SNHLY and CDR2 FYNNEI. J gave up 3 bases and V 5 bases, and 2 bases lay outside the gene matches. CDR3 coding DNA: TGTGCCAGCAGTAGGACTAGCGGGATCTACAATGAGCAGTTCTTC. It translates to CASSRTSGIYNEQFF.

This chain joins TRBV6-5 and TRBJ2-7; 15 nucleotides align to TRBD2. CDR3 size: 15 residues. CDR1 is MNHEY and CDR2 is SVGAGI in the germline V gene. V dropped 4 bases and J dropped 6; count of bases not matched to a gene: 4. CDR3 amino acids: CASSWTSGRAFEQYF. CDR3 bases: TGTGCCAGCAGTTGGACTAGCGGGAGGGCCTTCGAGCAGTACTTC.

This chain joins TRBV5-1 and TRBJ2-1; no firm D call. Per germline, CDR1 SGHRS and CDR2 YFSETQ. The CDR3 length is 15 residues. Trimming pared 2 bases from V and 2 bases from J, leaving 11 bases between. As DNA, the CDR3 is TGCGCCAGCAGCTTAGAGAGCGCCACCTACAATGAGCAGTTCTTC. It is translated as CASSLESATYNEQFF. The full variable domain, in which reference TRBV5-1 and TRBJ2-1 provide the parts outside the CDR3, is KAGVTQTPRYLIKTRGQQVTLSCSPISGHRSVSWYQQTPGQGLQFLFEYFSETQRNKGNFPGRFSGRQFSNSRSEMNVSTLELGDSALYLCASSLESATYNEQFFGPGTRLTVL.

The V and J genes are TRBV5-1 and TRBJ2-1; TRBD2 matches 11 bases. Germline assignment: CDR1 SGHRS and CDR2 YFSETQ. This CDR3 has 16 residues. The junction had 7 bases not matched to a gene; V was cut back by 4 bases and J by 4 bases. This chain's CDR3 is CASSATSGSFYNEQFF. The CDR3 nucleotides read TGCGCCAGCAGCGCCACTAGCGGGAGTTTTTACAATGAGCAGTTCTTC.

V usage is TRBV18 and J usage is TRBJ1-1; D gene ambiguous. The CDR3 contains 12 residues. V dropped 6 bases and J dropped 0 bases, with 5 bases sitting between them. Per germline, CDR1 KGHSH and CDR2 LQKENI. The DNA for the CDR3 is TGTGCCAGCTCCAGTATGAACACTGAAGCTTTCTTT. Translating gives CASSSMNTEAFF.

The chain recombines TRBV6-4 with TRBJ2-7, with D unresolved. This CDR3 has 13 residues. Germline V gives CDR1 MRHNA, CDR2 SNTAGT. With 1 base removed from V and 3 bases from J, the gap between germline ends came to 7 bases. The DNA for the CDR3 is TGTGCCAGCAGTGACTGCGCGATCTACGAGCAGTACTTC. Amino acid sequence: CASSDCAIYEQYF.

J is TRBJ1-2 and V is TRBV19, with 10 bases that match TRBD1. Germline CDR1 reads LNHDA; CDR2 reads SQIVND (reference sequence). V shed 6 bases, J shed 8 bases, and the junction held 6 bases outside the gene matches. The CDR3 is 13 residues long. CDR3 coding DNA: TGTGCCAGTAGGGGGACAGGGGCGAGAGGCTACACCTTC. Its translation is CASRGTGARGYTF.

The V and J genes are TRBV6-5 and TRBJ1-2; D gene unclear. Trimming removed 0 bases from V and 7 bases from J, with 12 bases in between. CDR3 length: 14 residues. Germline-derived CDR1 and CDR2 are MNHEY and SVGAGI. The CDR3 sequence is CASSYSSGGRGYTF. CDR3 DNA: TGTGCCAGCAGTTACTCGTCCGGCGGGCGTGGCTACACCTTC.